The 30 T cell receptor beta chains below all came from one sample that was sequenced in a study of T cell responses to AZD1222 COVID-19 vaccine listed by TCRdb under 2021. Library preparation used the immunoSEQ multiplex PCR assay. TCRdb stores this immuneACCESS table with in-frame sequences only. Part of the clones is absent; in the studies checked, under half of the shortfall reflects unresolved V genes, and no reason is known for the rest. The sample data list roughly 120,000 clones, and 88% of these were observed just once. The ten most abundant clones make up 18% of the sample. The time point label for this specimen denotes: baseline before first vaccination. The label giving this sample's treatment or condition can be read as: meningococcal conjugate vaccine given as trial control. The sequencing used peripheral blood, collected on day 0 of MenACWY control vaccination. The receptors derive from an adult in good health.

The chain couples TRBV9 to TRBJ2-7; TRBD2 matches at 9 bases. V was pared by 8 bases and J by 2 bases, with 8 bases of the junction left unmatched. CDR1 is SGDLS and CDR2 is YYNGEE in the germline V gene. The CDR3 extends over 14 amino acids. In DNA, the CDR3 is TGTGCCAGTTCAGAGCGGGAGGCCGCCTACGAGCAGTACTTC. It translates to CASSEREAAYEQYF.

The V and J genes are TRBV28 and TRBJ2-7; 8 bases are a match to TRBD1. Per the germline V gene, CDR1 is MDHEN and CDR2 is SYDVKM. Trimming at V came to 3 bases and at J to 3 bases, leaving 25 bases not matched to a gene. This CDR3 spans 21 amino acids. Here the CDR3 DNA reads TGTGCCAGCAGTTTCCGGTACCCGGACAGGGCCCATTTTATCCCCAACTACGAGCAGTACTTC. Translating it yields CASSFRYPDRAHFIPNYEQYF.

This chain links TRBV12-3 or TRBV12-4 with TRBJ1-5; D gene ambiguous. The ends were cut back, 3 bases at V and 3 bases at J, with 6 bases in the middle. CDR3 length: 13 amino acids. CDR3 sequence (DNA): TGTGCCAGCAGTTTGGTCACCAATCAGCCCCAGCATTTT. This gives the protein CASSLVTNQPQHF.

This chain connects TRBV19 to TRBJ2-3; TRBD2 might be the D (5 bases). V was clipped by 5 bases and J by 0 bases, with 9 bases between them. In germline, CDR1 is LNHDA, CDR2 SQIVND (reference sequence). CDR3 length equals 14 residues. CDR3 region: CASSRGSSTDTQYF. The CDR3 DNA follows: TGTGCCAGTAGTCGGGGTTCTAGCACAGATACGCAGTATTTT.

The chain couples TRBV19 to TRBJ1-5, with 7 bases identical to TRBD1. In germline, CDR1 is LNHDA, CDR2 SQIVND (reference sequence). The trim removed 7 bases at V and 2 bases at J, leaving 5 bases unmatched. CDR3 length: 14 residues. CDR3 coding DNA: TGTGCCAGTAAAGACAGGGATCGCAATCAGCCCCAGCATTTT. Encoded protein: CASKDRDRNQPQHF.

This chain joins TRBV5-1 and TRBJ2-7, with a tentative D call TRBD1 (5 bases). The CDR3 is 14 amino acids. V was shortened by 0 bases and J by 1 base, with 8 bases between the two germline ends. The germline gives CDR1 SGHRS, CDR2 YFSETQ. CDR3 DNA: TGCGCCAGCAGCTTGGAACAGGCTTCCTACGAGCAGTACTTC. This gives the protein CASSLEQASYEQYF.

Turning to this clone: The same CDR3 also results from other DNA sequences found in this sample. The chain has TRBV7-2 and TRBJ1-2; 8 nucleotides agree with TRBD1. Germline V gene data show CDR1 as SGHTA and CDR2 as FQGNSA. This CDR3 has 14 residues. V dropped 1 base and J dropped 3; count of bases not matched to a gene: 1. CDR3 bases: TGTGCCAGCAGCTTAGGGACAGGGCACTATGGCTACACCTTC. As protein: CASSLGTGHYGYTF. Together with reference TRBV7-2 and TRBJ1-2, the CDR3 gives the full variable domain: GAGVSQSPSNKVTEKGKDVELRCDPISGHTALYWYRQSLGQGLEFLIYFQGNSAPDKSGLPSDRFSAERTGGSVSTLTIQRTQQEDSAVYLCASSLGTGHYGYTFGSGTRLTVV.

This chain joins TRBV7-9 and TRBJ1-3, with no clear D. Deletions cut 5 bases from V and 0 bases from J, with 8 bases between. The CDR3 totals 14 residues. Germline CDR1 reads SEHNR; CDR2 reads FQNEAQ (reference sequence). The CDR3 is CASSPGLSGNTIYF. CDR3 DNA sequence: TGTGCCAGCAGCCCGGGCCTCTCTGGAAACACCATATATTTT. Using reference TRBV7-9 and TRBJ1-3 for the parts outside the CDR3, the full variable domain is DTGVSQNPRHKITKRGQNVTFRCDPISEHNRLYWYRQTLGQGPEFLTYFQNEAQLEKSRLLSDRFSAERPKGSFSTLEIQRTEQGDSAMYLCASSPGLSGNTIYFGEGSWLTVV.

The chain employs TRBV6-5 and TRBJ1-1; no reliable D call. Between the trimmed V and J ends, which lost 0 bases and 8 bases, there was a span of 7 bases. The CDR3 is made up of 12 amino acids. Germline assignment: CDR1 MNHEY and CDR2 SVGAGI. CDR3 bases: TGTGCCAGCAGTTACTCCGGGAAAGAAGCTTTCTTT. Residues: CASSYSGKEAFF.

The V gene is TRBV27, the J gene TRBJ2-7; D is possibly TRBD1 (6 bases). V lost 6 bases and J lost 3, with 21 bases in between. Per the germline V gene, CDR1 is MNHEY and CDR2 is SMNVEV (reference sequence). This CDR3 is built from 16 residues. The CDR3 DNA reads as TGTGCCAGCAGCCAAAACTCCGTACAGGGCCACTACGAGCAGTACTTC. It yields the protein CASSQNSVQGHYEQYF.

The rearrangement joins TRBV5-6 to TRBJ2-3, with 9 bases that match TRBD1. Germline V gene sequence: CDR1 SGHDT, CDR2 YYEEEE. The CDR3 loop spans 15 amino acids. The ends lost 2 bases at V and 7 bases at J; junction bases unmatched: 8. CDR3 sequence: CASSFSGQGTNTQYF. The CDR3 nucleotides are TGTGCCAGCAGCTTTTCCGGACAGGGGACAAATACGCAGTATTTT. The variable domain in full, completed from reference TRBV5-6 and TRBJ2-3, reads DAGVTQSPTHLIKTRGQQVTLRCSPKSGHDTVSWYQQALGQGPQFIFQYYEEEERQRGNFPDRFSGHQFPNYSSELNVNALLLGDSALYLCASSFSGQGTNTQYFGPGTRLTVL.

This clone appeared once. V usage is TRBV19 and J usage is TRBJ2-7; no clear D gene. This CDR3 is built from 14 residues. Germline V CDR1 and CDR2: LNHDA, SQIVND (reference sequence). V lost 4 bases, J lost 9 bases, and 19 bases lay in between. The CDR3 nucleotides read TGTGCCAGTAGTACGGACGGTAGATTCCTGGGGCAGTACTTC. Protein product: CASSTDGRFLGQYF.

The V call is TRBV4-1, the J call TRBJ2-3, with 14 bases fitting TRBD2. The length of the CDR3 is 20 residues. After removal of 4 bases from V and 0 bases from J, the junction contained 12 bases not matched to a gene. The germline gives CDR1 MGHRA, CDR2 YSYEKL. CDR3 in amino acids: CASSPRTSGRNPSSTDTQYF. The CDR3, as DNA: TGCGCCAGCAGCCCTCGGACTAGCGGGAGGAATCCTAGTAGCACAGATACGCAGTATTTT.

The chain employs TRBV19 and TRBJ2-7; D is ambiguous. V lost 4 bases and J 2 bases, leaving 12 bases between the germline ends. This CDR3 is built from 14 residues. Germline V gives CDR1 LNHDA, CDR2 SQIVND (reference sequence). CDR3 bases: TGTGCCAGTAGTACAGAGACGTTACCCTACGAGCAGTACTTC. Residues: CASSTETLPYEQYF.

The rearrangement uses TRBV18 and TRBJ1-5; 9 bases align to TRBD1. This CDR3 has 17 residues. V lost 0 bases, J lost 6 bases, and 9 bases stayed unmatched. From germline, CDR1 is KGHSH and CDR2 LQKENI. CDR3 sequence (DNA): TGTGCCAGCTCACCACCCGGGACAGGGATAGGAGGTCAGCCCCAGCATTTT. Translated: CASSPPGTGIGGQPQHF.

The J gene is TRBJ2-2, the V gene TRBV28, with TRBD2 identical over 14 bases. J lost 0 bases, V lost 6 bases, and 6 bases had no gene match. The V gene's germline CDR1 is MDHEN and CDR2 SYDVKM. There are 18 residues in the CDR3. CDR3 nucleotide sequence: TGTGCCAGCAGCCCAGGACTAGCGGGGGGTGCGAACACCGGGGAGCTGTTTTTT. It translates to CASSPGLAGGANTGELFF.

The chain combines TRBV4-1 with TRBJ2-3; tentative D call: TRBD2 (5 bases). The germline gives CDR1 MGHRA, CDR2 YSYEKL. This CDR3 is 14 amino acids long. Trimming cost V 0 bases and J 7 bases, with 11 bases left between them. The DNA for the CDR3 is TGCGCCAGCAGCCAAGACCCAGGACTGAATACGCAGTATTTT. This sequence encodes CASSQDPGLNTQYF.

The CDR3 nucleotides read TGCGCCAGCAGTGAGTCGAGGACAGGGCCGAACACTGAAGCTTTCTTT. This encodes CASSESRTGPNTEAFF. The V gene is TRBV10-2, the J gene TRBJ1-1; the match to TRBD1 covers 8 bases. There are 16 residues in the CDR3. Trimming took 0 bases from V and 1 from J; bases not matched to a gene: 4. CDR1 and CDR2 from the germline V gene are WSHSY and SAAADI.

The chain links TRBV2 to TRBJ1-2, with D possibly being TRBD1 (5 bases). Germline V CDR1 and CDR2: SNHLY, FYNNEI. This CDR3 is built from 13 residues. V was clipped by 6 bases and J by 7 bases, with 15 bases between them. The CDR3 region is CASRPGNQGGYTF. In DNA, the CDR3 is TGTGCCAGCAGGCCCGGGAACCAGGGTGGCTACACCTTC.

This CDR3 is CASRGLGTEAFF. The CDR3 nucleotides are TGTGCCAGTAGGGGGCTGGGCACTGAAGCTTTCTTT. The J gene is TRBJ1-1, the V gene TRBV14, with TRBD1 matching 7 bases. Germline loops: CDR1 SGHDN, CDR2 FVKESK. The CDR3 has 12 residues. V gave up 9 bases and J gave up 4 bases; unmatched junction bases: 5.

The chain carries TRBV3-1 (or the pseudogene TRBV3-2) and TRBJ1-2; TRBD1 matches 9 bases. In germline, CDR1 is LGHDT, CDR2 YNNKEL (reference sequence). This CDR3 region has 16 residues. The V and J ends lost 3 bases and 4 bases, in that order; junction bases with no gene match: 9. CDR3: CASSHQNWTGVYGYTF. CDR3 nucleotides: TGTGCCAGCAGCCACCAAAACTGGACAGGGGTCTATGGCTACACCTTC.

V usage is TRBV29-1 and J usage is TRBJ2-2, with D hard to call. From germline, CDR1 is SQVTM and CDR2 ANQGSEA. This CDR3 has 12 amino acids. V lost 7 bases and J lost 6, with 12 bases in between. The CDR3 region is CSADPRAGELFF. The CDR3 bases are TGCAGCGCCGACCCTCGGGCCGGGGAGCTGTTTTTT.

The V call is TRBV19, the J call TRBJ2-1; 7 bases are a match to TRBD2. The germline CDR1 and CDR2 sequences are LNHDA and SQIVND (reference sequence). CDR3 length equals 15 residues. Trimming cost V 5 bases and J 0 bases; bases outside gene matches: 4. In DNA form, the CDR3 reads TGTGCCAGTAGTGGGACTATGAGCTCCTACAATGAGCAGTTCTTC. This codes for CASSGTMSSYNEQFF.

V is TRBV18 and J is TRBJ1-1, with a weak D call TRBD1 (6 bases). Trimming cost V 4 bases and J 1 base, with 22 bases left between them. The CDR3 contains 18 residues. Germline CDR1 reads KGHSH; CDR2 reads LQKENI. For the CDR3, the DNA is TGTGCCAGCTCACGGGAACAGGGTGCGAATTTAGGGAACACTGAAGCTTTCTTT. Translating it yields CASSREQGANLGNTEAFF.

CDR3 protein: CASSEALLAGVNTGELFF. In DNA, the CDR3 is TGTGCCAGCAGTGAAGCGTTACTCGCGGGAGTGAACACCGGGGAGCTGTTTTTT. The chain links TRBV6-1 to TRBJ2-2; 7 nucleotides line up with TRBD2. The V gene's germline CDR1 is MNHNS and CDR2 SASEGT. The CDR3 contains 18 residues. With 0 bases clipped from V and 1 base from J, the junction kept 8 bases outside the gene matches.

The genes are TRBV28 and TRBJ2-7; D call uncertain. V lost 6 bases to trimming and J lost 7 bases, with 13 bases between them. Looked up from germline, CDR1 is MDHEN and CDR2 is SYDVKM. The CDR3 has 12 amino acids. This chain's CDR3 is CASSLWVREQYF. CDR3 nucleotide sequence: TGTGCCAGCAGCCTGTGGGTAAGGGAGCAGTACTTC. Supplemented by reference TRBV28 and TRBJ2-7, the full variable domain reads DVKVTQSSRYLVKRTGEKVFLECVQDMDHENMFWYRQDPGLGLRLIYFSYDVKMKEKGDIPEGYSVSREKKERFSLILESASTNQTSMYLCASSLWVREQYFGPGTRLTVT.

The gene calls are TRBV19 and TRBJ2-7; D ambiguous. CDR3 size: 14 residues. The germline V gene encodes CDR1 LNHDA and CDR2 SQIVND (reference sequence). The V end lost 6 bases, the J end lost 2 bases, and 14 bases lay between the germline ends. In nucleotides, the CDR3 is TGTGCCAGTAGCGACGGAAAGGCCCCCTACGAGCAGTACTTC. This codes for CASSDGKAPYEQYF.

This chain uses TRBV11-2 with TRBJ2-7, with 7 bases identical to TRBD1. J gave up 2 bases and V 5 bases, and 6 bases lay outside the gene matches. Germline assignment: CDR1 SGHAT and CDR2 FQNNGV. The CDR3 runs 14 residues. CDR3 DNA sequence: TGTGCCAGCAGCCTAACACAGGGGCCCTACGAGCAGTACTTC. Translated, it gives CASSLTQGPYEQYF.

The CDR3 sequence is CASIPPSGGSYNEQFF. CDR3 sequence (DNA): TGTGCCAGCATCCCCCCCTCGGGAGGTTCCTACAATGAGCAGTTCTTC. This chain links TRBV6-6 with TRBJ2-1, with 7 bases lining up with TRBD2. Germline loops: CDR1 MNHNY, CDR2 SVGAGI (reference sequence). V was pared by 7 bases and J by 1 base, with 10 bases of the junction left unmatched. The CDR3 has 16 amino acids.

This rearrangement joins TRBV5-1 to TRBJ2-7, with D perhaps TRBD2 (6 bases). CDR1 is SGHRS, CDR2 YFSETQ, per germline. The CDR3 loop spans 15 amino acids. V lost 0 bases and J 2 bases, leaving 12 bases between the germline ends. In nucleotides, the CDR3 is TGCGCCAGCAGCTTGGGAAGCGGGCCAACCTACGAGCAGTACTTC. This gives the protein CASSLGSGPTYEQYF.